The clone carrying this T cell receptor beta chain showed up just once. Its antigen is currently unknown. Primers included in the PCR were 60 Vbeta and 13 Jbeta primers. The repertoire was sequenced with immunoSEQ multiplex PCR; TCRdb's copy has only in-frame clones and lacks some. The data show about 160,000 clones, 80% to 90% seen once. Trimming pared 0 bases from V and 1 base from J, leaving 16 bases between. Germline lookup yields CDR1 MGHRA and CDR2 YSYEKL. This CDR3 has 17 residues. This record comes from a study of cytomegalovirus exposure and HLA in healthy donors. Background on the study: Researchers previously reported finding fewer than 140 million unique TCR beta sequences from 170 million or so T cells. Study results and limitations: A previous analysis found most TCR beta V segments productive roughly 90% or roughly 30% of the time. There were some public TCRs occurring in many donors, but most TCR sequences were rare.

Every donor was a healthy person donating bone marrow. The sequenced sample consisted of PBMCs. The genes are TRBV4-1 and TRBJ2-7, with a tentative D call TRBD1 (6 bases). This TCR was sampled from a male donor in good health and CMV-seronegative. Here the CDR3 reads CASSQDRGRGVSYEQYF. CDR3 coding DNA: TGCGCCAGCAGCCAAGACCGGGGCAGGGGTGTATCCTACGAGCAGTACTTC.